The clone carrying this T cell receptor (beta chain) appeared once. From germline, CDR1 is MNHEY and CDR2 SVGEGT. This CDR3 spans 16 amino acids. V was shortened by 0 bases and J by 0 bases, with 10 bases between the two germline ends. These data are taken from a study of blood T cells in healthy people across ages. A second about 6 to 12 cycle PCR used barcoded and J-beta primers. A template-switch adaptor containing 12 random nucleotides labeled each cDNA molecule. In TCRdb, the 5' RACE reads were re-called with MiXCR into one record per CDR3 protein. There are about 830,000 distinct CDR3 sequences in the sample; 55% to 65% occur only once, and approximately 30% lies in the top ten.

The rearrangement links TRBV6-2 or TRBV6-3 to TRBJ2-3; the D gene is possibly TRBD2 (5 bases). The material sequenced was blood. The clonotype was recovered from a man aged 25 to 40 in good health. The CDR3 reads CASSYSQGRSTDTQYF. CDR3 nucleotides: TGTGCCAGCAGTTACTCCCAAGGGAGAAGCACAGATACGCAGTATTTT.